The sequence of this T cell receptor beta chain was determined in a study of T cells after yellow fever vaccination (dated by TCRdb to between 2019 and 2020). Concerning the study at large: The SMART-Seq v4 Ultra Low Input RNA kit was used to prepare libraries from fractions with low cell numbers. To follow T-cell clones before and after primary and booster YFV17D yellow fever vaccination, bulk TCR alpha and beta repertoires were sequenced over time. Two healthy male donors, one aged 18 to 30 and one aged 30 to 39 years, were included in the cohort. Blood was drawn at multiple timepoints before and after primary and secondary immunization, with bulk PBMC replicates and cell subsets isolated. Results and caveats for the whole study, not just this receptor: Most clones expanded after primary vaccination (96% of CD4 and roughly 91% of CD8) were re-detected after the booster, suggesting that broad memory maintenance occurred. Because abundant contaminating clonotypes from the bulk population could be contained in FACS-sorted repertoires, computational filtering was required. Compared with the primary T-cell response, the secondary T-cell response was weaker but faster, peaking on day 5 rather than day 15. Because the study included only a couple of donors, the extent to which the findings can be generalized is limited. A small fraction of clonotypes showed up in both the CD4 and CD8 compartments, probably as a result of convergent recombination.

A word on this clonotype: Its target antigen remains unknown. No base quality values were provided; no much bigger clone lies one nucleotide off.

Reading the label with the study, this specimen's treatment or condition is: live attenuated yellow fever vaccine strain. A standard Ficoll-Paque protocol was used to isolate PBMCs from peripheral blood. CD4 and CD8 T-cell fractions were isolated with Dynabeads CD4 and CD8 positive selection kits. TriZol was used to extract RNA from bulk PBMCs, CD4 and CD8 fractions, and dextramer-positive and dextramer-negative fractions. The run used an Illumina NovaSeq 6000. TCR cDNA was synthesized by 5'RACE template switching, which introduced a universal primer site and unique molecular identifiers. Priming of cDNA synthesis was performed from both the TCR alpha and TCR beta constant segments. Libraries were amplified in two PCR steps, with sample barcodes and sequencing adapters added in the second step. Sequencing of libraries was done on Illumina HiSeq 2500 (2x100 bp) or NovaSeq (2x150 bp). The authors' pipeline ran thus. Demultiplexing of reads and collapsing into UMI consensus sequences were performed with MIGEC, and V(D)J alignment was carried out with MiXCR. Using edgeR on replicate PBMC samples, clonotypes were called vaccine-responding if FDR was below 0.01 and the log2 fold change was above 5 up to day 15. Bulk clonotypes were assigned CD4 or CD8 identity according to which sequenced CD4 or CD8 repertoire held them at higher abundance. TCRdb redid the processing of the public reads, applying fastp at Q25 and MiXCR, and retained in-frame beta chains. Each CDR3 protein gets just one entry, which takes the most common genes and DNA from the rows behind it. TCRdb, not the authors, supplied the V and J calls. In this sample the table shows some 300,000 distinct CDR3 sequences, around 9.3% of which occur a single time. The biggest ten clones account for 3% to 4% of the sample.

Material: CD4+ T cells sorted from PBMCs, obtained 5 days after the yellow fever booster vaccination. This TCR was sampled from a man aged 18 to 30 who received the YFV17D yellow fever vaccine.

Here the CDR3 is given as CSAGPTGAYEQYF. The sequenced DNA: TGCAGTGCTGGGCCAACGGGGGCCTACGAGCAGTACTTC. The sequence links TRBV20-1 to TRBJ2-7; a tentative D call is TRBD2 (6 bases match). CDR1 and CDR2 were assigned from the germline V gene (reference sequence) as DFQATT and SNEGSKA. From the cysteine through the phenylalanine, the CDR3 covers 13 amino acids. The sequence is cut down to CDR3 DNA, 39 bases in frame from base 1. V drops 5 bases and J drops 2 bases, leaving 13 bases in between.